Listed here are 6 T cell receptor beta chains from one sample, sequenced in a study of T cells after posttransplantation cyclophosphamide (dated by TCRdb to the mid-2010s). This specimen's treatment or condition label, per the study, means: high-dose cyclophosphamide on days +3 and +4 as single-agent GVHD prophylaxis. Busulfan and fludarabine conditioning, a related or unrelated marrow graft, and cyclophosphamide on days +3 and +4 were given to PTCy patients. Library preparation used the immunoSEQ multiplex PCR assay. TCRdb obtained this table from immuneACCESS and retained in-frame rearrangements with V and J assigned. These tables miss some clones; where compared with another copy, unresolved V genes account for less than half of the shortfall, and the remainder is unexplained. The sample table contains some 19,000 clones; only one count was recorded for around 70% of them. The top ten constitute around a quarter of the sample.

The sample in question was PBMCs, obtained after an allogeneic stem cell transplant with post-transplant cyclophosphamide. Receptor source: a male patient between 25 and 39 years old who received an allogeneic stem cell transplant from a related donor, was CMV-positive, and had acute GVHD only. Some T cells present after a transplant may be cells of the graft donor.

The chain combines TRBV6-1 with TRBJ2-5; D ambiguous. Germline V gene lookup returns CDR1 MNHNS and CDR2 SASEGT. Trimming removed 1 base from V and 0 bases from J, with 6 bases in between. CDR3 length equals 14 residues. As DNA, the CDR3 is TGTGCCAGCAGTGAAGTGTTCTACCAAGAGACCCAGTACTTC. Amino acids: CASSEVFYQETQYF.

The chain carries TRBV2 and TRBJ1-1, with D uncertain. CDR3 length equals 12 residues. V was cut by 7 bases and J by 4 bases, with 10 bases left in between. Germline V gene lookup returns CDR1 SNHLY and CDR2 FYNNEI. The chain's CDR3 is CASNERGTEAFF. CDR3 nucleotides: TGTGCCAGCAATGAGCGGGGCACTGAAGCTTTCTTT.

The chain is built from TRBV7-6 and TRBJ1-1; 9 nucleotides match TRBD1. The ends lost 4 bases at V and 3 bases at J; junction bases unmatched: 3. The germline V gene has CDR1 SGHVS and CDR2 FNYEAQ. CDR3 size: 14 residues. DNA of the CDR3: TGTGCCAGCAGCTCTGGACAGGGGTACACTGAAGCTTTCTTT. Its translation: CASSSGQGYTEAFF.

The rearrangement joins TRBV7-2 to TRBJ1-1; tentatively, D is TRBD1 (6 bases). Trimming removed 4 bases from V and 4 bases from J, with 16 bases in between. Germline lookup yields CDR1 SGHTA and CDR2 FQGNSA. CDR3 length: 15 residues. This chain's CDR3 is CASSSSGQSVTEAFF. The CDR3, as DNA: TGTGCCAGCAGCTCGTCCGGACAGTCTGTCACTGAAGCTTTCTTT.

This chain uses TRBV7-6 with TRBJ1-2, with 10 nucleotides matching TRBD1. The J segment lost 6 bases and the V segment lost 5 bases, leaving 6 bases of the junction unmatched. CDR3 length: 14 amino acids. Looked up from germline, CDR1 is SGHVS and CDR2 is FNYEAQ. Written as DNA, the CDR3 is TGTGCCAGCAGCCCCGGACAGGGGGTCGATGGCTACACCTTC. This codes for CASSPGQGVDGYTF.

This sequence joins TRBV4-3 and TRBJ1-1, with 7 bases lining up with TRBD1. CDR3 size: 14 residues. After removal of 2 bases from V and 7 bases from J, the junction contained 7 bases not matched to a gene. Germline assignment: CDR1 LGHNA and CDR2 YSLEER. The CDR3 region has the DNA TGCGCCAGCAGCCAAACCCCCCGGACAGGTGAAGCTTTCTTT. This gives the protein CASSQTPRTGEAFF.